This TCR beta chain was recovered during a study of cytomegalovirus exposure and HLA in healthy donors. Study as a whole: Tens of millions of unique TCRs from HLA-typed donors made up an early data release. Broader study findings: Later genetic work tied a missense DCLRE1C variant to beta-chain V and J trimming. As was reported, the classifier diagnosed cytomegalovirus status with high specificity and sensitivity.

The CDR3 runs to 13 residues. CDR1 is GTSNPN, CDR2 SVGIG, per germline (reference sequence). Trimming pared 0 bases from V and 8 bases from J, leaving 10 bases between. In regard to this clone: The antigen is undetermined.

This PCR relied on a set of 60 Vbeta primers and 13 Jbeta primers. This table comes from immunoSEQ multiplex PCR, and its TCRdb copy is limited to in-frame clones, with some not included. The top ten clones hold less than 2% of a sample with hundreds of thousands of clones, roughly 85% of them seen once. This clonotype was sampled from a male donor in good health and CMV-seronegative. Sequenced input: PBMCs. The genes are TRBV30 and TRBJ1-4; D is unclear. The CDR3 coding sequence is TGTGCCTGGAGTGTACGTGTAGAGGAAAAACTGTTTTTT. It is translated as CAWSVRVEEKLFF.